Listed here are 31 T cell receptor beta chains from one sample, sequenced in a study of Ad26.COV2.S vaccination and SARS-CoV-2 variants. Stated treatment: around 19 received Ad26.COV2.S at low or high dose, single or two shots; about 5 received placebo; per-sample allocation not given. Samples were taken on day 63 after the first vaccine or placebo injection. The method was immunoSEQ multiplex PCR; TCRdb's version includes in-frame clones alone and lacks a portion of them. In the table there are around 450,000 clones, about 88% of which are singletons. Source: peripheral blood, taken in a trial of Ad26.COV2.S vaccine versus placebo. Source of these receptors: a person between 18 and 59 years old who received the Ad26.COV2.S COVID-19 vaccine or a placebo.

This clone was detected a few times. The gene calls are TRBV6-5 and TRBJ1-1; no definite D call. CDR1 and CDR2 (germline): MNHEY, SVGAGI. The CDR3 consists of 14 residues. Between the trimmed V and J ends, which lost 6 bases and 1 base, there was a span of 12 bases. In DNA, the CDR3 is TGTGCCAGCAGGAGGTATCGGGAGAACACTGAAGCTTTCTTT. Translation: CASRRYRENTEAFF.

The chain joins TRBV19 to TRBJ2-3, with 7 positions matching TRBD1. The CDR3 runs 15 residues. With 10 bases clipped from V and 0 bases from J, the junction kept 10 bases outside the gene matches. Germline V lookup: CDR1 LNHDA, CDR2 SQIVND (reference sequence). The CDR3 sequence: CATARGGRSTDTQYF. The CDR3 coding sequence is TGTGCCACGGCTCGAGGGGGCCGGAGCACAGATACGCAGTATTTT.

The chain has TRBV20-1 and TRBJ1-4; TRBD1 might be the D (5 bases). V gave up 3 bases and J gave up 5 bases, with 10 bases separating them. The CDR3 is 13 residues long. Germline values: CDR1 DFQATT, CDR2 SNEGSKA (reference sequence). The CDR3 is CSASGRGNEKLFF. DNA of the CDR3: TGCAGTGCTAGTGGCCGGGGGAATGAAAAACTGTTTTTT.

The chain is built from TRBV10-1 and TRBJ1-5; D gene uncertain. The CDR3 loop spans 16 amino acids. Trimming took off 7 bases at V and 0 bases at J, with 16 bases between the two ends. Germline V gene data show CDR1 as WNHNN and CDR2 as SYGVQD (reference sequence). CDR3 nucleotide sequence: TGCGCCAGCAAAATCCCCCTGGCAGCTAGCAATCAGCCCCAGCATTTT. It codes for CASKIPLAASNQPQHF.

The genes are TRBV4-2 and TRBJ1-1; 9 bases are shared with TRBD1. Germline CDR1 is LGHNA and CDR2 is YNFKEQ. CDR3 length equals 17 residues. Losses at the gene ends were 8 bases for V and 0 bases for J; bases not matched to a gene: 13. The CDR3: CASGAGTGYIMNTEAFF. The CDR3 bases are TGTGCCAGCGGTGCGGGGACAGGGTATATCATGAACACTGAAGCTTTCTTT.

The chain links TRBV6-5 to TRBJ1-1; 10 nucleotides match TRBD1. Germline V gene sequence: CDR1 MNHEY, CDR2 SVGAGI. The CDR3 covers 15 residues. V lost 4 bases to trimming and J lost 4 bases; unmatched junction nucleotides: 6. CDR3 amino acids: CASSWGQGFVTEAFF. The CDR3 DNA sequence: TGTGCCAGCAGTTGGGGACAGGGGTTCGTCACTGAAGCTTTCTTT.

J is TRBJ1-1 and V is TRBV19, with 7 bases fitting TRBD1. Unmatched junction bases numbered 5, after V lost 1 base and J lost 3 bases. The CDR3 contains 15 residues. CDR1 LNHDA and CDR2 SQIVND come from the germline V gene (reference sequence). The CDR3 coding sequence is TGTGCCAGTAGTATAGCGGACAGGTCTGACACTGAAGCTTTCTTT. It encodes CASSIADRSDTEAFF.

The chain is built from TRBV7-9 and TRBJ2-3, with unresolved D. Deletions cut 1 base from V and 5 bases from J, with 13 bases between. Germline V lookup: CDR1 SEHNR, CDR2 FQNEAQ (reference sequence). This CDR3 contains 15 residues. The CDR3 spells CASSLGDVAQDTQYF. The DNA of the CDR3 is TGTGCCAGCAGCTTAGGTGACGTAGCACAAGATACGCAGTATTTT.

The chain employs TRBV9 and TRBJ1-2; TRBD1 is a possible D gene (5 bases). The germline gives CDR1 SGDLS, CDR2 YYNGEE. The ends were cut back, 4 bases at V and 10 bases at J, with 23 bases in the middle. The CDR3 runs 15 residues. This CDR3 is CASSTPQGVWSVYTF. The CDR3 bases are TGTGCCAGCAGCACCCCGCAAGGGGTTTGGAGTGTCTACACCTTC.

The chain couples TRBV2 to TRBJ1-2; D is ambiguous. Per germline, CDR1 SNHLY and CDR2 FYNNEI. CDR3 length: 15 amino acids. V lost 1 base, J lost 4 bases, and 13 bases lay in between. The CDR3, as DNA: TGTGCCAGCAGTGAAGGTTTGGCTGATCTCTATGGCTACACCTTC. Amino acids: CASSEGLADLYGYTF.

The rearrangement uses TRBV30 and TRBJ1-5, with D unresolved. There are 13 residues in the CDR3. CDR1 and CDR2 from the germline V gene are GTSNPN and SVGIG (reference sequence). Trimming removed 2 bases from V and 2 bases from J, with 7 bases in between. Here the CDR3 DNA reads TGTGCCTGGAGTTCTGACGGCAATCAGCCCCAGCATTTT. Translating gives CAWSSDGNQPQHF.

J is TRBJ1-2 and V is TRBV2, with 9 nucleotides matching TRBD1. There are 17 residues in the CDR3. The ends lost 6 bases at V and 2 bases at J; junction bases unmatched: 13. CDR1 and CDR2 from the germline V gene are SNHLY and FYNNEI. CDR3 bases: TGTGCCAGCAGGCCGAGCTTAAACAGGGGGCAAAACTATGGCTACACCTTC. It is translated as CASRPSLNRGQNYGYTF. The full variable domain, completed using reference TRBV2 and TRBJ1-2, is EPEVTQTPSHQVTQMGQEVILRCVPISNHLYFYWYRQILGQKVEFLVSFYNNEISEKSEIFDDQFSVERPDGSNFTLKIRSTKLEDSAMYFCASRPSLNRGQNYGYTFGSGTRLTVV.

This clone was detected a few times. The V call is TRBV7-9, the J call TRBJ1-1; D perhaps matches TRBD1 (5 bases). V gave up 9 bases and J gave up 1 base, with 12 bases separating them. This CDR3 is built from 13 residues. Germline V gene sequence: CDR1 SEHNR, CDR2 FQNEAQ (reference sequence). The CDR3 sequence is CASGATRNTEAFF. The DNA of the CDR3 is TGTGCCAGTGGGGCTACACGGAACACTGAAGCTTTCTTT.

CDR3: CASSWTSGGYNEQFF. CDR3 DNA sequence: TGTGCCAGCAGCTGGACTAGCGGGGGATACAATGAGCAGTTCTTC. The rearrangement joins TRBV7-3 to TRBJ2-1; TRBD2 matches at 13 bases. The CDR3 extends over 15 amino acids. Trimming took 4 bases from V and 4 from J; bases not matched to a gene: 1. CDR1 and CDR2 from the germline V gene are SGHTA and FQGTGA.

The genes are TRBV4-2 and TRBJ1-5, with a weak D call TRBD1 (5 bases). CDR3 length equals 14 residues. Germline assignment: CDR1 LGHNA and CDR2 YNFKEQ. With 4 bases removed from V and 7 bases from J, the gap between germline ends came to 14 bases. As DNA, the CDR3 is TGTGCCAGCAGCCGGGGGTATAGCCCCCAGCCCCAGCATTTT. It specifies CASSRGYSPQPQHF.

The DNA for the CDR3 is TGTGCCAGCAGTTTCCGGAGGTATGGCTACACCTTC. Translated, it gives CASSFRRYGYTF. The gene calls are TRBV12-3 or TRBV12-4 and TRBJ1-2; no definite D call. Trimming left V 3 bases short and J 5 bases short, with 7 bases between. The CDR3 consists of 12 residues.

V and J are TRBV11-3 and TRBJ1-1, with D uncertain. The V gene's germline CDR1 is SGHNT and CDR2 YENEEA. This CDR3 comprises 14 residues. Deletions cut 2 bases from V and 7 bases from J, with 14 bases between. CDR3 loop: CASSLSSGGYEAFF. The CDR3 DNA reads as TGTGCCAGCAGCTTATCTTCCGGAGGATATGAAGCTTTCTTT.

This chain's CDR3 is CASSPPTLFNGYTF. In DNA, the CDR3 is TGTGCCAGCAGCCCCCCGACCCTCTTTAATGGCTACACCTTC. The chain recombines TRBV7-2 with TRBJ1-2; unclear D gene. This CDR3 spans 14 amino acids. Looked up from germline, CDR1 is SGHTA and CDR2 is FQGNSA. The V end was cut by 5 bases, the J end by 6 bases, with 16 bases between.

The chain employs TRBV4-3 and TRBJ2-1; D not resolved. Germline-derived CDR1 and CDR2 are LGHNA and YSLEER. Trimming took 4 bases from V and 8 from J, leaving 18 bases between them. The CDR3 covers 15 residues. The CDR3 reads CASSLRSHTGDEQFF. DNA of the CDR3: TGCGCCAGCAGCCTGAGGTCCCACACGGGTGATGAGCAGTTCTTC.

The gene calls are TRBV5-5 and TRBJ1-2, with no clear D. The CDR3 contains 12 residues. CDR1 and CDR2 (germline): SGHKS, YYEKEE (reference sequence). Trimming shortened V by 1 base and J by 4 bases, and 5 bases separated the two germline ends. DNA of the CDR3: TGTGCCAGCAGCTTGTCGGTCTATGGCTACACCTTC. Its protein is CASSLSVYGYTF.

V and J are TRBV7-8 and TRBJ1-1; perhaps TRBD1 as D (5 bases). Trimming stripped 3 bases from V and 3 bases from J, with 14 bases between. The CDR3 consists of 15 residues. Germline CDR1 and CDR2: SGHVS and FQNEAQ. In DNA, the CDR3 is TGTGCCAGCAGCTTTTCTCAGGGCCGGGACACTGAAGCTTTCTTT. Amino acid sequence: CASSFSQGRDTEAFF.

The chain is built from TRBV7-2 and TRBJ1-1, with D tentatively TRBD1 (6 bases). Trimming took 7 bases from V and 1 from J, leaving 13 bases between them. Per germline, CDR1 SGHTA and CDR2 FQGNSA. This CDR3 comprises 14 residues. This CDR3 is CASKPVGQNTEAFF. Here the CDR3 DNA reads TGTGCCAGCAAACCAGTGGGACAGAACACTGAAGCTTTCTTT.

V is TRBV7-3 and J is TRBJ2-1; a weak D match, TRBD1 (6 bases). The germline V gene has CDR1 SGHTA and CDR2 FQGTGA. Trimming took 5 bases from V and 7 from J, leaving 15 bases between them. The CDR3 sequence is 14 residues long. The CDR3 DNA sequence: TGTGCCAGCAGCCAAACAGGGTCCACGAATGAGCAGTTCTTC. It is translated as CASSQTGSTNEQFF.

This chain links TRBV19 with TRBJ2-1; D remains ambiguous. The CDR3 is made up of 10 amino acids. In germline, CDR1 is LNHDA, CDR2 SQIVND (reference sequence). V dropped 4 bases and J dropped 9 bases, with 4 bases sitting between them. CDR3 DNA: TGTGCCAGTAGTAATGGTGAGCAGTTCTTC. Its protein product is CASSNGEQFF.

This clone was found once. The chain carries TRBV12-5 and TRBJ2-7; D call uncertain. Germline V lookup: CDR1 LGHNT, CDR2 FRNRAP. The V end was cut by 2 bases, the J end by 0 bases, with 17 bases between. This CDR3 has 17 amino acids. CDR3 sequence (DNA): TGTGCTAGTGGTTTGTGGACGCCACTAAATAGCTCCTACGAGCAGTACTTC. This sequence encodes CASGLWTPLNSSYEQYF.

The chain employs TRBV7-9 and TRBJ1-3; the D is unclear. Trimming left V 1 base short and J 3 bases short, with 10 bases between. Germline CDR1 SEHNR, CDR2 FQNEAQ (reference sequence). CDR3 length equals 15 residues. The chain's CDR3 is CASSLVTGIGNTIYF. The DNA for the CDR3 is TGTGCCAGCAGCTTAGTCACGGGGATTGGAAACACCATATATTTT.

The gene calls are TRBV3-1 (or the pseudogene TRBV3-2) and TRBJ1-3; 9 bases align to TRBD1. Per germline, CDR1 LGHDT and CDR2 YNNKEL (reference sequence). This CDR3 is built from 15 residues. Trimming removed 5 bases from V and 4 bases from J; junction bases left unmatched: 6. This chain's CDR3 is CASSAGQGLGNTIYF. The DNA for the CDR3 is TGTGCCAGCAGCGCTGGACAGGGGCTGGGAAACACCATATATTTT.

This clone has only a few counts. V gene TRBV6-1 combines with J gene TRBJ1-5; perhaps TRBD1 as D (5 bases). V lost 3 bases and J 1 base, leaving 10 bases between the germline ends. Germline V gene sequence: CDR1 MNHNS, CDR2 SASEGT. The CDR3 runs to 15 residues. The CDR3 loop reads CASSDGEGSNQPQHF. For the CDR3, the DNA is TGTGCCAGCAGTGATGGGGAGGGGAGCAATCAGCCCCAGCATTTT.

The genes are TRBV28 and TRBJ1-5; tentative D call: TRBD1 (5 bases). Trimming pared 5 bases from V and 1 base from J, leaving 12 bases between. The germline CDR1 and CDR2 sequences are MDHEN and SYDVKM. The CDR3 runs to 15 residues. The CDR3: CASSIRRGSNQPQHF. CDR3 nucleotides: TGTGCCAGCAGTATTCGACGGGGGAGCAATCAGCCCCAGCATTTT.

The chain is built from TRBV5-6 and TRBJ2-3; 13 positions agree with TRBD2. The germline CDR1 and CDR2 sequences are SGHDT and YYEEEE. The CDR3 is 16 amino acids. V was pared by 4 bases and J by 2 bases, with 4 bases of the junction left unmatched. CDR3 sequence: CASSRTSGGPTDTQYF. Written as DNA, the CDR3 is TGTGCCAGCAGCCGGACTAGCGGGGGCCCCACAGATACGCAGTATTTT.

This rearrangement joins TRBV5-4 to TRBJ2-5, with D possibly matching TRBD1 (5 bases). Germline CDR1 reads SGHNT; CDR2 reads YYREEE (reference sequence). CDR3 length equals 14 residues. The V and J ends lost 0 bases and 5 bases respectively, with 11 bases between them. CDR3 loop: CASSLGRERETQYF. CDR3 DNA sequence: TGTGCCAGCAGCTTGGGCAGGGAACGGGAGACCCAGTACTTC.